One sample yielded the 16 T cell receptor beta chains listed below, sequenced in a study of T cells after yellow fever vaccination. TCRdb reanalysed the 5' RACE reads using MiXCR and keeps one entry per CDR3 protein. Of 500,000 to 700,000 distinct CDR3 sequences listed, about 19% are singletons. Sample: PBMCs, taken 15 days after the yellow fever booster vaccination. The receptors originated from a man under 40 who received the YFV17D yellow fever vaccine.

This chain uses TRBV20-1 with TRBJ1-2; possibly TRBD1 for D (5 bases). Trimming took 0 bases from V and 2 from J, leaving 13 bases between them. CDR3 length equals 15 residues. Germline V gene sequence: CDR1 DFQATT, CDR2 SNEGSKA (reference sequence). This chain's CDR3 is CSAREVGLQNYGYTF. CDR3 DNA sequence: TGCAGTGCTAGAGAAGTGGGACTCCAAAACTATGGCTACACCTTC.

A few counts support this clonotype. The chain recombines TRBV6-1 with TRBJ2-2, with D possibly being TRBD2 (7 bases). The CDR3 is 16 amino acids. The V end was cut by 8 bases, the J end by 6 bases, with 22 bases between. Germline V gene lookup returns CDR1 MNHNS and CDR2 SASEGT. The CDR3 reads CASRSTGSGRPGELFF. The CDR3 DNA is TGTGCCAGCCGCTCGACAGGTTCCGGGAGGCCCGGGGAGCTGTTTTTT.

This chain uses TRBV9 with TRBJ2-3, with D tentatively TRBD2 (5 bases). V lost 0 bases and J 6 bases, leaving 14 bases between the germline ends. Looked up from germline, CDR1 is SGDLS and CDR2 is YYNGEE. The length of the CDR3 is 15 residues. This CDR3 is CASSVDGSFSDTQYF. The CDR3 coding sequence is TGTGCCAGCAGCGTAGATGGGAGTTTTTCGGATACGCAGTATTTT.

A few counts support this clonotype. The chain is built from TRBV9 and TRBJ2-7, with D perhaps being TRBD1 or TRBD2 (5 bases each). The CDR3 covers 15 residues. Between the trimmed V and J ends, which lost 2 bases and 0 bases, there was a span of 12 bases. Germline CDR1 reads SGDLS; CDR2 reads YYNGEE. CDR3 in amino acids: CASSVGTTSSYEQYF. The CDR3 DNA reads TGTGCCAGCAGCGTTGGGACCACGAGCTCCTACGAGCAGTACTTC.

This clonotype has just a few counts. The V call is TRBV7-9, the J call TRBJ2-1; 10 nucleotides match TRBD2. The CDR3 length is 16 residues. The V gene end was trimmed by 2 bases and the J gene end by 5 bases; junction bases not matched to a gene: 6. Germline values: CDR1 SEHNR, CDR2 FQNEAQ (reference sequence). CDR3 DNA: TGTGCCAGCAGCTTAAGGTCCCTAGCGGGGGACAATGAGCAGTTCTTC. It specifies CASSLRSLAGDNEQFF.

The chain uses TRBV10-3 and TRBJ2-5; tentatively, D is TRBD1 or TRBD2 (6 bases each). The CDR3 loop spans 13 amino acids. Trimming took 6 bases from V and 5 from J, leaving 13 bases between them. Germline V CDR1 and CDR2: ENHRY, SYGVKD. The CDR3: CAISSGAGETQYF. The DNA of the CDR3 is TGTGCCATCAGCTCAGGGGCGGGGGAGACCCAGTACTTC.

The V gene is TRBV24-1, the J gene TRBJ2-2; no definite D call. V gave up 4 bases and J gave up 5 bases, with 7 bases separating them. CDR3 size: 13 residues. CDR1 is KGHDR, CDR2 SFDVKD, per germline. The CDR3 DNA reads TGTGCCACCAGTGAATGGTCGACCGGGGAGCTGTTTTTT. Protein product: CATSEWSTGELFF.

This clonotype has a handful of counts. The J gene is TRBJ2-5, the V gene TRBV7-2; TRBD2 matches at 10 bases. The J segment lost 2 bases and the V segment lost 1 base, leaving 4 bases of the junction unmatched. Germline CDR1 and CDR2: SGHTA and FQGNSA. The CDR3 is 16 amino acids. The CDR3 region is CASSLVWTSGQETQYF. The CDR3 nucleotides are TGTGCCAGCAGCTTAGTCTGGACTAGCGGACAAGAGACCCAGTACTTC.

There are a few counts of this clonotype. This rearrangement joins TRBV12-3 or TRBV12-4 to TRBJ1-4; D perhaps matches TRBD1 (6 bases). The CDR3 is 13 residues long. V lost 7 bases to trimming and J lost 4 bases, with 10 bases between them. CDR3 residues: CASKGQYNEKLFF. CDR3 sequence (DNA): TGTGCCAGCAAAGGACAGTATAATGAAAAACTGTTTTTT.

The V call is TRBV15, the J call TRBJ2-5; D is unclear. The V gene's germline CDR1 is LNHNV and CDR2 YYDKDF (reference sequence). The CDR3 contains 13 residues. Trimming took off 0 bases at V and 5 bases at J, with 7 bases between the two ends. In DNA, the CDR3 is TGTGCCACCAGCAGAGAGTTGATTGAGACCCAGTACTTC. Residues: CATSRELIETQYF. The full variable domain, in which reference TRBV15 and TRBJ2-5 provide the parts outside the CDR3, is DAMVIQNPRYQVTQFGKPVTLSCSQTLNHNVMYWYQQKSSQAPKLLFHYYDKDFNNEADTPDNFQSRRPNTSFCFLDIRSPGLGDTAMYLCATSRELIETQYFGPGTRLLVL.

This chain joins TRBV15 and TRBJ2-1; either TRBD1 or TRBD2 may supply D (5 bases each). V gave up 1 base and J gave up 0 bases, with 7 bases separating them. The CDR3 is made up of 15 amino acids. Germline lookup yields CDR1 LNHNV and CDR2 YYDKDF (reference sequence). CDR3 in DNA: TGTGCCACCAGCAGAGCGGGGCGCTCCTACAATGAGCAGTTCTTC. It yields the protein CATSRAGRSYNEQFF.

CDR3 coding DNA: TGTGCCAGCAGCTTTTCCGGGACTAACCTTTGGGCGGAGCAGTTCTTC. Protein: CASSFSGTNLWAEQFF. V gene TRBV7-2 combines with J gene TRBJ2-1; 7 bases agree with TRBD2. V lost 3 bases and J lost 10; bases outside the gene matches: 15. CDR3 length equals 16 residues. Germline V gives CDR1 SGHTA, CDR2 FQGNSA. Full variable domain (missing parts from reference TRBV7-2 and TRBJ2-1): GAGVSQSPSNKVTEKGKDVELRCDPISGHTALYWYRQSLGQGLEFLIYFQGNSAPDKSGLPSDRFSAERTGGSVSTLTIQRTQQEDSAVYLCASSFSGTNLWAEQFFGPGTRLTVL.

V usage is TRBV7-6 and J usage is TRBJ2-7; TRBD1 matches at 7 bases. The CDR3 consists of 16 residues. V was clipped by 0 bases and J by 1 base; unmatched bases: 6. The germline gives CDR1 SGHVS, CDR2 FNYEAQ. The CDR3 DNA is TGTGCCAGCAGCTTAGCGACGGGACAGTCATCCTACGAGCAGTACTTC. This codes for CASSLATGQSSYEQYF.

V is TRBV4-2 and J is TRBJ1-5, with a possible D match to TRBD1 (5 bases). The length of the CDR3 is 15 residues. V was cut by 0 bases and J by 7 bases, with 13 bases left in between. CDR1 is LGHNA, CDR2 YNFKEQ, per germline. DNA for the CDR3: TGTGCCAGCAGCCAAGATGGGACCGGAATCCAGCCCCAGCATTTT. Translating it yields CASSQDGTGIQPQHF.

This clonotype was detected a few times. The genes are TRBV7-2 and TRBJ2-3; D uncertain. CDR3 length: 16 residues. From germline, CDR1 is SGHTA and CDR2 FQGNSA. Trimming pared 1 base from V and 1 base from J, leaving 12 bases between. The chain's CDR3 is CASSLGGPGRTDTQYF. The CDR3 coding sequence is TGTGCCAGCAGCTTAGGCGGCCCGGGTCGCACAGATACGCAGTATTTT.

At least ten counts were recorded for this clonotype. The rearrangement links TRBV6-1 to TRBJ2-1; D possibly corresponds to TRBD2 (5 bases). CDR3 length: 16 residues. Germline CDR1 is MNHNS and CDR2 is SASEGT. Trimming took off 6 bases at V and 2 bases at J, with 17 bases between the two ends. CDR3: CASSSRGSAAYNEQFF. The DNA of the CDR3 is TGTGCCAGCAGCTCCCGGGGTAGCGCAGCCTACAATGAGCAGTTCTTC.